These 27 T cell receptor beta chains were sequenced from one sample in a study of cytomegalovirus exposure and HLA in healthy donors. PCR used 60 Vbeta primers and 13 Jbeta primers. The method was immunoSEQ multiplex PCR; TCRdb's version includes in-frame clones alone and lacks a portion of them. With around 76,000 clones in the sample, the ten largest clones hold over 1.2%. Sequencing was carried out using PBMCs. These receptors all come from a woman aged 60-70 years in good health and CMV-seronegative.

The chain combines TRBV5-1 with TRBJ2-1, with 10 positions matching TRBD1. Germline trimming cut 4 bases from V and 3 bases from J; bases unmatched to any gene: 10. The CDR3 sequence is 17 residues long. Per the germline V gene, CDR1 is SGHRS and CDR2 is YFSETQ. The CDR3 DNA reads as TGCGCCAGCAGCCCGGGGACAGGGGATCTGGTCTACAATGAGCAGTTCTTC. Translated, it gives CASSPGTGDLVYNEQFF.

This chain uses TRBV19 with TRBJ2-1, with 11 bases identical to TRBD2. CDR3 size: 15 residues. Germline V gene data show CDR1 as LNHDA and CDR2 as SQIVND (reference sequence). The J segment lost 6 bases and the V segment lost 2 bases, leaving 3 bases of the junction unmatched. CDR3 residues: CASSIIAGGINEQFF. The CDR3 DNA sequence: TGTGCCAGTAGTATAATAGCGGGAGGGATCAATGAGCAGTTCTTC.

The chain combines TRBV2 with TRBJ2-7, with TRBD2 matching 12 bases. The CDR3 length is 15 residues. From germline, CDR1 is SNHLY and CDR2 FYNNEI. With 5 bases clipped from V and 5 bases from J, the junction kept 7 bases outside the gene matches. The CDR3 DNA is TGTGCCAGCAGTCCGCGGACTAGCGGGAACCACGAGCAGTACTTC. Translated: CASSPRTSGNHEQYF.

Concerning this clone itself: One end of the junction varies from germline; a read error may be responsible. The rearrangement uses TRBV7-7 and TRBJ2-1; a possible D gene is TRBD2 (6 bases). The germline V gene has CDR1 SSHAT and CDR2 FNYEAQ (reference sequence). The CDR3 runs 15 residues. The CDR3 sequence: CASSPGTYAYNEQFF. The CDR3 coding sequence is TGTGCTAGCAGCCCGGGGACTTACGCCTACAATGAGCAGTTCTTC.

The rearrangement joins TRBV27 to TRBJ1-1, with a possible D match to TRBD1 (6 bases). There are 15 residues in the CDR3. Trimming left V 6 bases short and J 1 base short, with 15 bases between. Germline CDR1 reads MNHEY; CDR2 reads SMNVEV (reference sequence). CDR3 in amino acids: CASSPTGMGNTEAFF. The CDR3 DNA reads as TGTGCCAGCAGCCCAACAGGGATGGGGAACACTGAAGCTTTCTTT.

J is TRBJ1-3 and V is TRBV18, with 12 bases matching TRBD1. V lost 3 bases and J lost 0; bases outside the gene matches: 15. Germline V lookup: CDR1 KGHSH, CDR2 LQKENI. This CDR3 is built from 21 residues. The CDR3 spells CASSPMTTGTGGAFSGNTIYF. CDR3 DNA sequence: TGTGCCAGCTCACCGATGACTACCGGGACAGGGGGCGCATTCTCTGGAAACACCATATATTTT.

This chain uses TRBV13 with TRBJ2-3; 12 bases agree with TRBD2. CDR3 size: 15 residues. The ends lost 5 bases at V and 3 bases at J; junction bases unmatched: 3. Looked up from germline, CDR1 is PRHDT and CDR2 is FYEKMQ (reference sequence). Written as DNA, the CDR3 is TGTGCCAGCAGCCATCTAGCGGGAGGGACAGATACGCAGTATTTT. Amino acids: CASSHLAGGTDTQYF.

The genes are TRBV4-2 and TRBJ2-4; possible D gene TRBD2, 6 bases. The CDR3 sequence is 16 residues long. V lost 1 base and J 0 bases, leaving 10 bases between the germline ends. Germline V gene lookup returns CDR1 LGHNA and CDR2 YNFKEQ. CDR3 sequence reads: CASSQAEGLAKNIQYF. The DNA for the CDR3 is TGTGCCAGCAGCCAAGCGGAGGGTTTAGCCAAAAACATTCAGTACTTC.

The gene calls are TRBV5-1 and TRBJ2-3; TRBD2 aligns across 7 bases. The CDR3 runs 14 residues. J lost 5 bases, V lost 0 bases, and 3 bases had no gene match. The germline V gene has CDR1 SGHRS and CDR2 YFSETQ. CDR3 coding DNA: TGCGCCAGCAGCTTGGGCGGGAGTCAAGATACGCAGTATTTT. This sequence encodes CASSLGGSQDTQYF.

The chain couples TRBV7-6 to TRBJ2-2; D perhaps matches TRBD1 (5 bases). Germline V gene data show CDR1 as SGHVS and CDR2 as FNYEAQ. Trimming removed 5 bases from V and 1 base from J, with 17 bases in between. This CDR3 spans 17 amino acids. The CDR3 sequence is CASSPAGRTVNTGELFF. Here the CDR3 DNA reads TGTGCCAGCAGCCCAGCAGGGCGGACCGTGAACACCGGGGAGCTGTTTTTT.

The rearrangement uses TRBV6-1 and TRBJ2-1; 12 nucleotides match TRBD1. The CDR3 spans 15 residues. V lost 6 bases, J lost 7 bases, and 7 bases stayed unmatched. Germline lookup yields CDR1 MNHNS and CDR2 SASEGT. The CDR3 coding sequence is TGTGCCAGCAGGGGGGACAGGGGGCTTCGGAATGAGCAGTTCTTC. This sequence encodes CASRGDRGLRNEQFF.

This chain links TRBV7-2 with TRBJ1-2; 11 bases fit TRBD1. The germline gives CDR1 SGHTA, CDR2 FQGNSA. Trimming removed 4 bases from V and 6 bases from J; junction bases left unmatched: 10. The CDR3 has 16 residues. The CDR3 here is CASSSWTGGGQDGYTF. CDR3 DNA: TGTGCCAGCAGCTCCTGGACAGGGGGCGGGCAGGATGGCTACACCTTC.

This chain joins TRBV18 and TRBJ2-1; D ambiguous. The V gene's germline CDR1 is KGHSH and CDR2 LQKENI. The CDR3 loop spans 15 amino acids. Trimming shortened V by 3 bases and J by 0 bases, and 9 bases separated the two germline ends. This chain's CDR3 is CASSPVPGSYNEQFF. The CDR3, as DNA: TGTGCCAGCTCACCCGTCCCAGGCTCCTACAATGAGCAGTTCTTC.

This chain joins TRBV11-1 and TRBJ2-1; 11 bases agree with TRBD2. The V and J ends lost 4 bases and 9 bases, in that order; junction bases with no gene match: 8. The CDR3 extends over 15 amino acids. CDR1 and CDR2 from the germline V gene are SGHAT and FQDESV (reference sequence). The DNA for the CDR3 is TGTGCCAGCAGCTCGGGACTAGCGGAAAGTGTTGAGCAGTTCTTC. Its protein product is CASSSGLAESVEQFF.

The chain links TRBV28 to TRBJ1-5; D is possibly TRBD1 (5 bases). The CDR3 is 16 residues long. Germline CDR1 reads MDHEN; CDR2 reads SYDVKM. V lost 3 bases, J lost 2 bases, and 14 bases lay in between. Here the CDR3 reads CASSFRQGSRNQPQHF. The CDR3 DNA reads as TGTGCCAGCAGTTTTCGGCAGGGTTCTCGCAATCAGCCCCAGCATTTT. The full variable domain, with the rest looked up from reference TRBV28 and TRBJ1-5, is DVKVTQSSRYLVKRTGEKVFLECVQDMDHENMFWYRQDPGLGLRLIYFSYDVKMKEKGDIPEGYSVSREKKERFSLILESASTNQTSMYLCASSFRQGSRNQPQHFGDGTRLSIL.

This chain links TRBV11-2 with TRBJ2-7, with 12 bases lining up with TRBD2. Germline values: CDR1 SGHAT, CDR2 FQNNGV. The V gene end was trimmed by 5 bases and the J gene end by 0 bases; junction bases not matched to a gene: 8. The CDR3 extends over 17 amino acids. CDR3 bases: TGTGCCAGCAGCGCAAATCCGACTAGCGGGAGCTCCTACGAGCAGTACTTC. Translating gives CASSANPTSGSSYEQYF.

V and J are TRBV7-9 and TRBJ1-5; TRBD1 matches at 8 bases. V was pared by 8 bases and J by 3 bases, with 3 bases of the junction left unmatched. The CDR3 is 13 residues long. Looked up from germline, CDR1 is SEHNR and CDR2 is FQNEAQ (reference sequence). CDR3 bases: TGTGCCAGCGGGACAGGAAACAATCAGCCCCAGCATTTT. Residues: CASGTGNNQPQHF.

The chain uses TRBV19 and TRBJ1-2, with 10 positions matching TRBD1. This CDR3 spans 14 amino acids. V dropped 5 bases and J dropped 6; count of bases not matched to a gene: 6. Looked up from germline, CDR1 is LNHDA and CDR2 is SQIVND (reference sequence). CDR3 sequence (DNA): TGTGCCAGTAGTCCAAGACAGGGGGCGAATGGCTACACCTTC. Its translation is CASSPRQGANGYTF.

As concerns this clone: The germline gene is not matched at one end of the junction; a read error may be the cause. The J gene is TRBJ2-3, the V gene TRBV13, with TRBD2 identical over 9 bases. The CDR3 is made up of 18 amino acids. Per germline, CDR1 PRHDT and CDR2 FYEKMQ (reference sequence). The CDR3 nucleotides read TGTGCCAGCAGCCTAGGGCGGGCTAGCGGGACCAACACAGATACGCAGTATTTT. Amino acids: CASSLGRASGTNTDTQYF. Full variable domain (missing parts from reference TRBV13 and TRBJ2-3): AAGVIQSPRHLIKEKRETATLKCYPIPRHDTVYWYQQGPGQDPQFLISFYEKMQSDKGSIPDRFSAQQFSDYHSELNMSSLELGDSALYFCASSLGRASGTNTDTQYFGPGTRLTVL.

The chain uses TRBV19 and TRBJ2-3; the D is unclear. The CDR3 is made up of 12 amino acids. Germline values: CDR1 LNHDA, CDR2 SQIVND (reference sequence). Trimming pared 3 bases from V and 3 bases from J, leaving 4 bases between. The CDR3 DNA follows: TGTGCCAGTAGTATTTCGACAGATACGCAGTATTTT. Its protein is CASSISTDTQYF.

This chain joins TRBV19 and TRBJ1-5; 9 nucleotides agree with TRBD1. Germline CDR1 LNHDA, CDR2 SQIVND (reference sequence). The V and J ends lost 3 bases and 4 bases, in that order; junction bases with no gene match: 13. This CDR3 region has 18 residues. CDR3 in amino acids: CASSMGDRVPLGNQPQHF. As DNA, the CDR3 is TGTGCCAGTAGTATGGGGGACAGGGTACCTCTTGGAAATCAGCCCCAGCATTTT.

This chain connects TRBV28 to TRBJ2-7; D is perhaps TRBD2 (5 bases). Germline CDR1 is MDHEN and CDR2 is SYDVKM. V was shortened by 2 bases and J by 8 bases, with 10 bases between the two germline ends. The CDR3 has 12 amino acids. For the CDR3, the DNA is TGTGCCAGCAGTTTAACGGACTTTCAGCAGTACTTC. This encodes CASSLTDFQQYF.

CDR3 residues: CASSLRLPSGELFF. DNA for the CDR3: TGTGCCAGCAGCTTACGACTCCCATCTGGGGAGCTGTTTTTT. This chain connects TRBV5-5 to TRBJ2-2; D not resolved. Trimming pared 2 bases from V and 8 bases from J, leaving 13 bases between. The CDR3 is 14 residues long. Germline lookup yields CDR1 SGHKS and CDR2 YYEKEE (reference sequence).

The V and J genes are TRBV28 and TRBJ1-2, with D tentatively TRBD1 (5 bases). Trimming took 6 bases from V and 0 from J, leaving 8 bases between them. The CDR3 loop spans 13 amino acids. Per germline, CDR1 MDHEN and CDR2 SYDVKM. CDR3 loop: CASRDSTNYGYTF. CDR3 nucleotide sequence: TGTGCCAGCAGAGACAGTACTAACTATGGCTACACCTTC.

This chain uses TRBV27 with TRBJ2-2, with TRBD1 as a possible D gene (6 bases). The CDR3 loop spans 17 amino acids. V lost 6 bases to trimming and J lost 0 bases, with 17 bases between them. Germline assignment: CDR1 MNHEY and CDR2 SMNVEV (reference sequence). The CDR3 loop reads CASRQSTGTTNTGELFF. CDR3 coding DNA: TGTGCCAGCAGACAATCCACCGGGACAACGAACACCGGGGAGCTGTTTTTT.

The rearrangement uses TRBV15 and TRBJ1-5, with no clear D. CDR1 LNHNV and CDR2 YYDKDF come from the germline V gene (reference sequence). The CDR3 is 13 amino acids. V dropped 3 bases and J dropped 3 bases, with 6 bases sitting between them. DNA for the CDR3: TGTGCCACCAGCAGGTCATTCAATCAGCCCCAGCATTTT. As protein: CATSRSFNQPQHF.

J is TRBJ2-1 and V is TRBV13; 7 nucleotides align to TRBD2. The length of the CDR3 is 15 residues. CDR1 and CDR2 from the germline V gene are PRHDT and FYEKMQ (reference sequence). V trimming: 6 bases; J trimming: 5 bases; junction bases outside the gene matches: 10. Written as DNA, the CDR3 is TGTGCCAGCAGTGGCGCTTCTAGCGGCCACAATGAGCAGTTCTTC. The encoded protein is CASSGASSGHNEQFF.